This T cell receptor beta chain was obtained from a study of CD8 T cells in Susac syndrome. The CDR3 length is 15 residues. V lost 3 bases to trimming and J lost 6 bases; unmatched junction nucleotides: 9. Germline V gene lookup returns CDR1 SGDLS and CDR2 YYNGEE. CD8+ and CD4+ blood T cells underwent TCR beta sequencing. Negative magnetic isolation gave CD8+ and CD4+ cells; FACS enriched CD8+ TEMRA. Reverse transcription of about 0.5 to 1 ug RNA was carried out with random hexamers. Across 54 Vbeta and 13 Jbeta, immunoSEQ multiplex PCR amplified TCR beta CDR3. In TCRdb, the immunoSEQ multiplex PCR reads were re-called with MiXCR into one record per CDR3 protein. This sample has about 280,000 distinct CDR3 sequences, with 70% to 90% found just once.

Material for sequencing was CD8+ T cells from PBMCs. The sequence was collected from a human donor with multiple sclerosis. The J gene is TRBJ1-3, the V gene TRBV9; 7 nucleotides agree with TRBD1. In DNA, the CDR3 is TGTGCCAGCAGCGACGACAGGGTACCCCAAAACACCATATATTTT. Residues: CASSDDRVPQNTIYF.